The clone carrying this T cell receptor (beta chain) was seen ten or more times. These data come from a study of neurological immune-mediated disorders. One entry per CDR3 protein, called by TCRdb with MiXCR from the 5' RACE reads. The sample has around 61,000 distinct CDR3 sequences; roughly 4.9% are singletons. Deletions cut 4 bases from V and 8 bases from J, with 20 bases between. CDR1 SQVTM and CDR2 ANQGSEA come from the germline V gene. The length of the CDR3 is 14 residues. The sequencing sample was made of PBMCs. This chain joins TRBV29-1 and TRBJ1-1; tentative D call: TRBD1 (6 bases). The TCR sequence derives from a human donor with multiple sclerosis. The donor label of this sample is uncertain. CDR3 amino acids: CSVAGTSGGVEAFF. The CDR3 nucleotides read TGCAGCGTTGCCGGGACATCGGGGGGGGTGGAAGCTTTCTTT.